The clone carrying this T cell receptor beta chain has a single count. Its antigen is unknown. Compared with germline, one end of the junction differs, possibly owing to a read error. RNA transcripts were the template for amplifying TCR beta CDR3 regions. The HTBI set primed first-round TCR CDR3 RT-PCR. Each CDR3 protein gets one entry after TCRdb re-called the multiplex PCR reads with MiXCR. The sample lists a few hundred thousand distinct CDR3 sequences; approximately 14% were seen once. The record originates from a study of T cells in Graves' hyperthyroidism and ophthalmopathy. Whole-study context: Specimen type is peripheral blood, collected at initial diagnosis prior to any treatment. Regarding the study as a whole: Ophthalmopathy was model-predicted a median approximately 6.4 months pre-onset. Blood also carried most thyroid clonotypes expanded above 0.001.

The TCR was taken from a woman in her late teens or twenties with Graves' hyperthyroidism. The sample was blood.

For the CDR3, the DNA is TGTGCCAGCATCCAAAAAGCGGGAGGGAGGCGGAATGAGCAGTTCTTC. It codes for CASIQKAGGRRNEQFF. This rearrangement joins TRBV3-1 to TRBJ2-1; 10 nucleotides match TRBD2. The germline V gene has CDR1 LGHDT and CDR2 YNNKEL (reference sequence). The CDR3 is 16 amino acids.